The following is a T cell receptor (beta chain) sequence with its context. Its antigen remains unknown. The data derive from a study of identical twins. Each CDR3 protein is one row after TCRdb ran MiXCR on the 5' RACE reads. The table records about 1.7 million distinct CDR3 sequences, about 30% of them present only once. There are 15 residues in the CDR3. V lost 6 bases to trimming and J lost 2 bases; unmatched junction nucleotides: 11. CDR1 and CDR2 (germline): SQVTM, ANQGSEA. Study results and limitations: Among monozygotic twins, out-of-frame TCR alpha sharing exceeded what models predicted.

The origin of this receptor is a newborn girl in good health. The chain combines TRBV29-1 with TRBJ2-5, with 8 bases lining up with TRBD1. The sample taken for sequencing was cord blood. In DNA form, the CDR3 reads TGCAGCGTGAAGAGGACAGGGTTTTATCAAGAGACCCAGTACTTC. This sequence encodes CSVKRTGFYQETQYF.